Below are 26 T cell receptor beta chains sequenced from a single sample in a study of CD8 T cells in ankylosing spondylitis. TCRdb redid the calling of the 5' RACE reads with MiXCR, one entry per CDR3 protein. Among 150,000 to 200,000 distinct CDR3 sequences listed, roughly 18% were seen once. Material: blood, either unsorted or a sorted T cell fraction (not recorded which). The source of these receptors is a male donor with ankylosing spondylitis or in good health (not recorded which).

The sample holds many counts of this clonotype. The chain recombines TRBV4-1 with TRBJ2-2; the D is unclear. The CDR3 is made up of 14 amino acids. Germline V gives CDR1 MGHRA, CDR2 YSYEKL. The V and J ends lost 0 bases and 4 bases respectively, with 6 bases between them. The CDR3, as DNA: TGCGCCAGCAGCCAAGATCGCGGCACCGGGGAGCTGTTTTTT. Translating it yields CASSQDRGTGELFF.

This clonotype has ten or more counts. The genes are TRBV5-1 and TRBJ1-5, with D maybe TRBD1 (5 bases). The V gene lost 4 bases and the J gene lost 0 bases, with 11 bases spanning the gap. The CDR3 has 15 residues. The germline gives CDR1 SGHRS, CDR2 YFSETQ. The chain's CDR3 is CASSPGTNSNQPQHF. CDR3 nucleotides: TGCGCCAGCAGCCCGGGGACGAATAGCAATCAGCCCCAGCATTTT.

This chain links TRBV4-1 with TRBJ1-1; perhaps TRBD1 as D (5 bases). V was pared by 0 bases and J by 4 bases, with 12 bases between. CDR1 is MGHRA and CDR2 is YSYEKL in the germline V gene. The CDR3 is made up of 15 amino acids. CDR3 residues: CASSQELGGGTEAFF. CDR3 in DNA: TGCGCCAGCAGCCAAGAATTGGGTGGGGGCACTGAAGCTTTCTTT.

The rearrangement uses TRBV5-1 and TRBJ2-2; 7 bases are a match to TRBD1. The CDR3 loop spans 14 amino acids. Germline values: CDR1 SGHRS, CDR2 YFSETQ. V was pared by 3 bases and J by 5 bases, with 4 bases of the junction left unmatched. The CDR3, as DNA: TGCGCCAGCAGCTCGACAGGGTTTACCGGGGAGCTGTTTTTT. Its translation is CASSSTGFTGELFF.

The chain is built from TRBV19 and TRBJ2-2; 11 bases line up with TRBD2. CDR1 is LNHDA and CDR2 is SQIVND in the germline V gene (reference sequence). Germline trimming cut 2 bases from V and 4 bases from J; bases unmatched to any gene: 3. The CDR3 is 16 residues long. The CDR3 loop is CASSILAGGFTGELFF. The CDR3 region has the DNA TGTGCCAGTAGTATACTAGCGGGAGGCTTCACCGGGGAGCTGTTTTTT.

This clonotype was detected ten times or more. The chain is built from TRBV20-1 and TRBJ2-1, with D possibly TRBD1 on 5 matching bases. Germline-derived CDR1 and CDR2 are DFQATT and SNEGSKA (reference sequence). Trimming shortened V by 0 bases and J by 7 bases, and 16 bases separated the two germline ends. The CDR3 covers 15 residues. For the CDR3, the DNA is TGCAGTGCTAGAGATCCCAGGGCAAGGAGTAATGAGCAGTTCTTC. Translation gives CSARDPRARSNEQFF.

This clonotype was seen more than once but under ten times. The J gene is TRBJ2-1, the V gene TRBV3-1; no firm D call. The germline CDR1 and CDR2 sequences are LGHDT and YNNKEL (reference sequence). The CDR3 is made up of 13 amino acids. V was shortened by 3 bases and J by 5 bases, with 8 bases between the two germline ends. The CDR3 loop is CASSHSDHNEQFF. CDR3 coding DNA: TGTGCCAGCAGCCATTCTGACCACAATGAGCAGTTCTTC.

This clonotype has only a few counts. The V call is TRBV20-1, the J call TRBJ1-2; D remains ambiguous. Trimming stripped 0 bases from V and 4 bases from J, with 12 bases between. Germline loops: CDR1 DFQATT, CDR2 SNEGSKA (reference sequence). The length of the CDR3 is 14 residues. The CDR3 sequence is CSARDGREGYGYTF. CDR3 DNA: TGCAGTGCTAGAGATGGACGGGAAGGCTATGGCTACACCTTC.

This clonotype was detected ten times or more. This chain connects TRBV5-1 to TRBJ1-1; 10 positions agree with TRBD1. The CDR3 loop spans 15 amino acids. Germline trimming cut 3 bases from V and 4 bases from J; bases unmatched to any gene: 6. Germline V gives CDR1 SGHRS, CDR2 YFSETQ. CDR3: CASSSRTGGSTEAFF. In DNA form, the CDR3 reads TGCGCCAGCAGCTCGAGGACAGGGGGAAGCACTGAAGCTTTCTTT.

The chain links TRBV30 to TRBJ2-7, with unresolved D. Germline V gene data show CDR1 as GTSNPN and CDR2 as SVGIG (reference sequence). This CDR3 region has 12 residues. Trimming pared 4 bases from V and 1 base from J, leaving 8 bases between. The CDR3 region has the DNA TGTGCCTGGATGGGCAGTTCCTACGAGCAGTACTTC. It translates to CAWMGSSYEQYF.

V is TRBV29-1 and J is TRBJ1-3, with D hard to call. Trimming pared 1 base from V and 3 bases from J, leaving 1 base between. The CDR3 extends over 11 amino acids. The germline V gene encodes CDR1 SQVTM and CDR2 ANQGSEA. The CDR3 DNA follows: TGCAGCGTTGAAGGTGGAAACACCATATATTTT. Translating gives CSVEGGNTIYF. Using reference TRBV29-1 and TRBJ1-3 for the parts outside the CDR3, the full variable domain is SAVISQKPSRDICQRGTSLTIQCQVDSQVTMMFWYRQQPGQSLTLIATANQGSEATYESGFVIDKFPISRPNLTFSTLTVSNMSPEDSSIYLCSVEGGNTIYFGEGSWLTVV.

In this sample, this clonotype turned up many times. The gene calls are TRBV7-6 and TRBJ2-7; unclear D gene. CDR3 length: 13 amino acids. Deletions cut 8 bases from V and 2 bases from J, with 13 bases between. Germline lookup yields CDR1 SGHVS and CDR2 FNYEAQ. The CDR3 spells CASGNNVPYEQYF. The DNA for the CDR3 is TGTGCCAGCGGCAACAACGTTCCCTACGAGCAGTACTTC.

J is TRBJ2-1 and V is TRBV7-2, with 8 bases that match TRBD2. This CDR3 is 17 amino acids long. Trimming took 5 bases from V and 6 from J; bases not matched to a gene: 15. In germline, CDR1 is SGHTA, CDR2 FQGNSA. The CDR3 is CASSQRAAGVLRNEQFF. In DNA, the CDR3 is TGTGCCAGCAGCCAGAGGGCAGCGGGAGTTTTACGCAATGAGCAGTTCTTC.

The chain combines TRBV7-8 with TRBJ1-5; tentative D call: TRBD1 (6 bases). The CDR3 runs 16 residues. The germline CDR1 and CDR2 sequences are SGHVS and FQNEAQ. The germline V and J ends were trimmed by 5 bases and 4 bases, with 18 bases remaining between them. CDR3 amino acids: CASSHYPSGANQPQHF. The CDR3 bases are TGTGCCAGCAGCCATTACCCCTCAGGGGCAAATCAGCCCCAGCATTTT.

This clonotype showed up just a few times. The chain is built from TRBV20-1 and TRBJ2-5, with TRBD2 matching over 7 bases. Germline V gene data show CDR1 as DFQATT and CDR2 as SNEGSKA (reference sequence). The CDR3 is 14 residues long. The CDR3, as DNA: TGCACGCAGCGGGCGGCGGGAGTCCAAGAGACCCAGTACTTC. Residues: CTQRAAGVQETQYF.

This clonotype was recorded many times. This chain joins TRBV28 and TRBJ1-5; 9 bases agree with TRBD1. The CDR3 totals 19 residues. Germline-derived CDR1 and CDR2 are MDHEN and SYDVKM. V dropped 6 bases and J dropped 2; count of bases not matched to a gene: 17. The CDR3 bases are TGTGCCAGCAGACGTACCGGGACAGGGATAATTTTTGGCAATCAGCCCCAGCATTTT. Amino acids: CASRRTGTGIIFGNQPQHF.

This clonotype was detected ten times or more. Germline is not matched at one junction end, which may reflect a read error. Here the CDR3 reads CASSSWTGDLNF. CDR3 DNA sequence: TGTGCCAGCAGTTCCTGGACAGGGGACTTAAACTTC. J is TRBJ1-2 and V is TRBV12-3 or TRBV12-4; 9 nucleotides line up with TRBD1. The CDR3 runs to 12 residues.

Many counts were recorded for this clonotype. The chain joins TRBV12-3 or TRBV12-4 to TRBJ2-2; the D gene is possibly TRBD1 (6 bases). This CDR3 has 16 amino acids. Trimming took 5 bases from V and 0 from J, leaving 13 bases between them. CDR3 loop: CASSTGTRANTGELFF. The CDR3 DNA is TGTGCCAGCAGTACCGGGACACGCGCGAACACCGGGGAGCTGTTTTTT.

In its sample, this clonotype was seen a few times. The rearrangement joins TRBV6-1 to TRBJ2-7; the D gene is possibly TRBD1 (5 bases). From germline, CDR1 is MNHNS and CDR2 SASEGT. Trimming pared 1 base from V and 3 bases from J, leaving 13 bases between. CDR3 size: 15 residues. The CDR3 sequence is CASSEVGQGVYEQYF. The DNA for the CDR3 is TGTGCCAGCAGTGAAGTCGGTCAGGGTGTCTACGAGCAGTACTTC.

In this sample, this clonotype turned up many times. CDR3: CASSLVGTGELFF. In DNA form, the CDR3 reads TGCGCCAGCAGCTTGGTAGGCACCGGGGAGCTGTTTTTT. The chain couples TRBV5-1 to TRBJ2-2; the D is unclear. CDR1 is SGHRS, CDR2 YFSETQ, per germline. V lost 0 bases and J lost 4, with 4 bases in between. The CDR3 contains 13 residues.

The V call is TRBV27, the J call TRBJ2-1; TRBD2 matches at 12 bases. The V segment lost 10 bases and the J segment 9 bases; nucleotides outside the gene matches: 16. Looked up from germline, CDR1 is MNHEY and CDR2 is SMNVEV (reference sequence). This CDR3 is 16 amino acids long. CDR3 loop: CATRRTSGTLVTEQFF. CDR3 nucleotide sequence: TGTGCCACCCGAAGGACTAGCGGGACGCTGGTTACTGAGCAGTTCTTC.

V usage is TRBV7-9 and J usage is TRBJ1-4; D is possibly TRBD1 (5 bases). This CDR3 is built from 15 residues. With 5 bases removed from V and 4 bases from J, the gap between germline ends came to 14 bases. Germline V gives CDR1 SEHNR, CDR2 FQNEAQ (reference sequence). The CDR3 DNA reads TGTGCCAGCAGCCCCGGTTGGGGGGGTAATGAAAAACTGTTTTTT. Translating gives CASSPGWGGNEKLFF. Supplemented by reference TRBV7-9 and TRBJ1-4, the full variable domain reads DTGVSQNPRHKITKRGQNVTFRCDPISEHNRLYWYRQTLGQGPEFLTYFQNEAQLEKSRLLSDRFSAERPKGSFSTLEIQRTEQGDSAMYLCASSPGWGGNEKLFFGSGTQLSVL.

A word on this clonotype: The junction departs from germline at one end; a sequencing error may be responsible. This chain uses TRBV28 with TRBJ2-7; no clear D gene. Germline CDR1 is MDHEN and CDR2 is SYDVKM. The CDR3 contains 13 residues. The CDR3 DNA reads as TGTGCCAGCAACGCTTCCCCCTCCGACGAGCAGTACTTC. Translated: CASNASPSDEQYF.

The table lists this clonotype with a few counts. DNA of the CDR3: TGTGCCAGCAGTTACCCCGGGACTAGCAACTATTTT. This encodes CASSYPGTSNYF. V usage is TRBV5-4 and J usage is TRBJ2-3; 9 bases fit TRBD2. The CDR3 spans 12 residues. The V and J ends lost 5 bases and 15 bases, in that order; junction bases with no gene match: 10. Germline V gene sequence: CDR1 SGHNT, CDR2 YYREEE (reference sequence).

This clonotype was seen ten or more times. CDR3 protein: CASSQDLPGLAQYNEQFF. The DNA of the CDR3 is TGTGCCAGCAGCCAAGATCTCCCGGGACTAGCTCAATACAATGAGCAGTTCTTC. The chain links TRBV3-1 to TRBJ2-1; 9 bases agree with TRBD2. Germline V lookup: CDR1 LGHDT, CDR2 YNNKEL (reference sequence). The CDR3 totals 18 residues. V trimming: 0 bases; J trimming: 4 bases; junction bases outside the gene matches: 10.

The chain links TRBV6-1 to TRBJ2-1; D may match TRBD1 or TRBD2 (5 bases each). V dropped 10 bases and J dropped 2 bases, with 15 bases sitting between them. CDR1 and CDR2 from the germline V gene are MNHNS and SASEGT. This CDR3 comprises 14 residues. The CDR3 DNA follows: TGTGCCACCACGGGACGGACCACCTACAATGAGCAGTTCTTC. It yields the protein CATTGRTTYNEQFF.